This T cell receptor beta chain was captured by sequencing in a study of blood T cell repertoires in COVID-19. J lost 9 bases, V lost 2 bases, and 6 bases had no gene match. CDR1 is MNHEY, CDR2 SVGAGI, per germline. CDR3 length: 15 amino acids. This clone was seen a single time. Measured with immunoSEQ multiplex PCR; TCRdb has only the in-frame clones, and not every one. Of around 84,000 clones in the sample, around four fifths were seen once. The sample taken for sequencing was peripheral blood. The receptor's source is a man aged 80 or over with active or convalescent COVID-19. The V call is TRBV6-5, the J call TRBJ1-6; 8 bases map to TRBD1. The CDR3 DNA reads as TGTGCCAGCAGTTACCAGGACAGGGTCGGTTCACCCCTCCACTTT. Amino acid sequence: CASSYQDRVGSPLHF.